The source of this T cell receptor beta chain is a study of control samples from healthy donors and cancer patients. Clones were sequenced by immunoSEQ multiplex PCR, and TCRdb holds only the in-frame ones, with some missing. The sample has some 9,500 clones, 90% to 95% seen once; the top ten hold around 20%. CDR3 length: 15 amino acids. The ends lost 5 bases at V and 0 bases at J; junction bases unmatched: 8. Per the germline V gene, CDR1 is DFQATT and CDR2 is SNEGSKA (reference sequence). V is TRBV20-1 and J is TRBJ2-7; 9 positions match TRBD2. The sequencing sample was made of PBMCs. The receptor was derived from a man aged 55 to 70 with colorectal cancer. CDR3 loop: CSAGGSGGFSYEQYF. The CDR3 DNA sequence: TGCAGTGCTGGTGGTAGCGGGGGATTCTCCTACGAGCAGTACTTC.